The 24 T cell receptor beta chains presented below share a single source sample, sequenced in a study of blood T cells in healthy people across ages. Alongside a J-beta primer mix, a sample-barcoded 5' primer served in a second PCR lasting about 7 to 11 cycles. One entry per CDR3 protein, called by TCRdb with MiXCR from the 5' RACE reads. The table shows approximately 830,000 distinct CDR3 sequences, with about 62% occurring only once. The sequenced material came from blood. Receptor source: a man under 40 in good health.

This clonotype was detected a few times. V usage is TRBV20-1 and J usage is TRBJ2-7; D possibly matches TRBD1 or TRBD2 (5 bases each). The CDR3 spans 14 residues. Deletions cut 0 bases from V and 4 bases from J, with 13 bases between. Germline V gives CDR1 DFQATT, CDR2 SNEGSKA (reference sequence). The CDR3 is CSAREAEGIYEQYF. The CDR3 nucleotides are TGCAGTGCTAGAGAGGCAGAGGGGATTTACGAGCAGTACTTC.

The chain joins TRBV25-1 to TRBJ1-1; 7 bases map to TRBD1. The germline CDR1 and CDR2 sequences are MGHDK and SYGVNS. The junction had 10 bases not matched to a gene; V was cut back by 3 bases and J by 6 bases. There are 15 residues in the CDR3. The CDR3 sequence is CASSDPPTGVSEAFF. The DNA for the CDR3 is TGTGCCAGCAGTGACCCCCCAACAGGGGTCTCTGAAGCTTTCTTT.

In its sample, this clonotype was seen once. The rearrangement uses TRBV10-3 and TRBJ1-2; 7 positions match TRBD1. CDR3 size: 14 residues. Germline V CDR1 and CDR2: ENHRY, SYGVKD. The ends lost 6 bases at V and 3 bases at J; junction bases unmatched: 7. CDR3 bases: TGTGCCATCAGCTACGACAGGGAATACTATGGCTACACCTTC. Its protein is CAISYDREYYGYTF.

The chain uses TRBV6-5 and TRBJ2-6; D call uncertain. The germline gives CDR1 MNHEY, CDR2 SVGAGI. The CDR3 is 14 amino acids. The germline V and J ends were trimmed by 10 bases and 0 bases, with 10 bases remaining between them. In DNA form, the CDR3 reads TGTGCCACGATGGAGTACTCTGGGGCCAACGTCCTGACTTTC. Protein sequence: CATMEYSGANVLTF.

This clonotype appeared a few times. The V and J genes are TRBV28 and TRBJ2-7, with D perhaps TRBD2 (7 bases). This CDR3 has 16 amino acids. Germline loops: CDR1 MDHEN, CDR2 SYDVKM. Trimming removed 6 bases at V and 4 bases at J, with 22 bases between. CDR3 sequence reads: CASRPFGGGPKYEQYF. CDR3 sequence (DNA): TGTGCCAGCAGACCATTTGGGGGGGGGCCTAAGTACGAGCAGTACTTC. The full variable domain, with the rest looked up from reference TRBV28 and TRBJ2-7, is DVKVTQSSRYLVKRTGEKVFLECVQDMDHENMFWYRQDPGLGLRLIYFSYDVKMKEKGDIPEGYSVSREKKERFSLILESASTNQTSMYLCASRPFGGGPKYEQYFGPGTRLTVT.

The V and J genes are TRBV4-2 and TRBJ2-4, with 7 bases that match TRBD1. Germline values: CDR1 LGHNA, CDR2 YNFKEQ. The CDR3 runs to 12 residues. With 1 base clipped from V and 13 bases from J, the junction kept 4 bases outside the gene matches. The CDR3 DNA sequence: TGTGCCAGCAGCCAAGGAGGGACAGTGCAGTACTTC. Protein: CASSQGGTVQYF.

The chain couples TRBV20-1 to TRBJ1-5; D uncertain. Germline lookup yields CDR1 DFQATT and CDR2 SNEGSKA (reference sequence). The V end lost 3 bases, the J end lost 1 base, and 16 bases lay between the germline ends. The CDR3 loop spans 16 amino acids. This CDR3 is CSASPAIVGSNQPQHF. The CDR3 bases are TGCAGTGCTAGCCCGGCTATCGTGGGGAGCAATCAGCCCCAGCATTTT.

The DNA for the CDR3 is TGTGCCAGCAGCTTAAGGCCCGCCAGCACAGATACGCAGTATTTT. Its translation is CASSLRPASTDTQYF. The chain combines TRBV7-2 with TRBJ2-3; D unclear. V dropped 2 bases and J dropped 0 bases, with 9 bases sitting between them. Looked up from germline, CDR1 is SGHTA and CDR2 is FQGNSA. The CDR3 runs to 15 residues.

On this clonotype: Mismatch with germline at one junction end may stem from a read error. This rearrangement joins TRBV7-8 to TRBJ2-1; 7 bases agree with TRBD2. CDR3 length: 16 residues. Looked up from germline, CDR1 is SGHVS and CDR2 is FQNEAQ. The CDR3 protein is CASTGFRGVLYNEQFF. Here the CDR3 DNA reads TGTGCCAGCACCGGCTTCCGGGGGGTTCTCTACAACGAGCAGTTCTTC.

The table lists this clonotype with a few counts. This CDR3 reads CASSVGGTGANVLTF. Here the CDR3 DNA reads TGTGCCAGCAGCGTAGGTGGGACAGGGGCCAACGTCCTGACTTTC. V and J are TRBV9 and TRBJ2-6, with a weak D call TRBD1 (6 bases). The V end lost 0 bases, the J end lost 4 bases, and 8 bases lay between the germline ends. This CDR3 has 15 residues. Germline V gene data show CDR1 as SGDLS and CDR2 as YYNGEE.

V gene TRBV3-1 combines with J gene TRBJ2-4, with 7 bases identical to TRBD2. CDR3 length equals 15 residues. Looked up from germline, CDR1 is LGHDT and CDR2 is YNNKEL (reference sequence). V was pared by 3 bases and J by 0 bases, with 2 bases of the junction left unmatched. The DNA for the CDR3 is TGTGCCAGCAGCCAGGCGGGGGTAGCCAAAAACATTCAGTACTTC. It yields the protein CASSQAGVAKNIQYF.

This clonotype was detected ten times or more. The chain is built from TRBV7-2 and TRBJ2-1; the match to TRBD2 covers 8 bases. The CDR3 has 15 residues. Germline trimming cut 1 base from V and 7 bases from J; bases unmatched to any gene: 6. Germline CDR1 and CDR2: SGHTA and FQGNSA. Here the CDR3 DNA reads TGTGCCAGCAGCTTAGACAGCGGGGGTTATAATGAGCAGTTCTTC. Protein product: CASSLDSGGYNEQFF.

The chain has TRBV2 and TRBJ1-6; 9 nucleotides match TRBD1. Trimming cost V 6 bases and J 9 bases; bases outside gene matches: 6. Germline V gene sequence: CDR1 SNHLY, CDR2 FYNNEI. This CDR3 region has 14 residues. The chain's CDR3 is CASRDRGSGSPLHF. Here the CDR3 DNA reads TGTGCCAGCAGGGACAGGGGAAGTGGTTCACCCCTCCACTTT.

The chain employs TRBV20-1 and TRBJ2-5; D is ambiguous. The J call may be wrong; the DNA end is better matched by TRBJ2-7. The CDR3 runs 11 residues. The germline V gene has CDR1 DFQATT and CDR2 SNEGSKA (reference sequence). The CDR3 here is CSATTRYEQYF. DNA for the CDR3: TGCAGTGCTACCACACGCTACGAGCAGTACTTC.

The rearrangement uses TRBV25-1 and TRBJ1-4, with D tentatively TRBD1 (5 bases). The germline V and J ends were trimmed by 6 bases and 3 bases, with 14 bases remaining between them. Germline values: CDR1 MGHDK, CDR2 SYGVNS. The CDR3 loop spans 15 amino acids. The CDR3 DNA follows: TGTGCCAGCAGCGACCAGGGAGGGTCTAATGAAAAACTGTTTTTT. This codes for CASSDQGGSNEKLFF. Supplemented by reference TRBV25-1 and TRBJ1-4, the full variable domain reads EADIYQTPRYLVIGTGKKITLECSQTMGHDKMYWYQQDPGMELHLIHYSYGVNSTEKGDLSSESTVSRIRTEHFPLTLESARPSHTSQYLCASSDQGGSNEKLFFGSGTQLSVL.

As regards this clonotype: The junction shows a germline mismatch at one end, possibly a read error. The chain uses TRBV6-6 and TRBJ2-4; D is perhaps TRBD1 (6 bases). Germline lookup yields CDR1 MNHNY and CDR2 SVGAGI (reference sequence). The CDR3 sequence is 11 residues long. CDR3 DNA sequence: TGTGCCAACAGTTCGACGGACAGACAGTACTTC. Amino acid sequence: CANSSTDRQYF.

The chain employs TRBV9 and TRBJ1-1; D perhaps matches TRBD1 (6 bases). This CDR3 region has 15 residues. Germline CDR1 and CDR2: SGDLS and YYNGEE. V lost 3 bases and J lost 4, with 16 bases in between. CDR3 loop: CASSATQGATTEAFF. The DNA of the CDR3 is TGTGCCAGCAGCGCGACACAGGGTGCTACCACTGAAGCTTTCTTT.

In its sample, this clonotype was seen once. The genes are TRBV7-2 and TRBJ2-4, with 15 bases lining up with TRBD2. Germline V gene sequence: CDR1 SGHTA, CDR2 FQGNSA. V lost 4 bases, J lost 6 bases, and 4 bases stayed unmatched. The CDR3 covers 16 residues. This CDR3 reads CASSWTSGGAGNIQYF. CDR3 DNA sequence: TGTGCCAGCAGCTGGACTAGCGGGGGGGCGGGAAACATTCAGTACTTC. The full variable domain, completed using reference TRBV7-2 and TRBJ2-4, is GAGVSQSPSNKVTEKGKDVELRCDPISGHTALYWYRQSLGQGLEFLIYFQGNSAPDKSGLPSDRFSAERTGGSVSTLTIQRTQQEDSAVYLCASSWTSGGAGNIQYFGAGTRLSVL.

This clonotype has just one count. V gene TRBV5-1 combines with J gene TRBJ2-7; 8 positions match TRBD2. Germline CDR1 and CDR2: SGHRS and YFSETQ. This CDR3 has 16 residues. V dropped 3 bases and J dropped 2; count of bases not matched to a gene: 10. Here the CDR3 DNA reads TGCGCCAGCAGCTCCACCTTTAGCGGGGTAACCTACGAGCAGTACTTC. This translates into CASSSTFSGVTYEQYF. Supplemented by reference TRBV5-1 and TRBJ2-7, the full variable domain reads KAGVTQTPRYLIKTRGQQVTLSCSPISGHRSVSWYQQTPGQGLQFLFEYFSETQRNKGNFPGRFSGRQFSNSRSEMNVSTLELGDSALYLCASSSTFSGVTYEQYFGPGTRLTVT.

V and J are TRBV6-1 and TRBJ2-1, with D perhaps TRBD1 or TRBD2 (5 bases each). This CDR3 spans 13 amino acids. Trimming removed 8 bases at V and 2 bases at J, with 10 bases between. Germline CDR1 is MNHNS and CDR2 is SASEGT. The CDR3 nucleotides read TGTGCCAGCGCCGGGACGGCCTACAATGAGCAGTTCTTC. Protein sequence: CASAGTAYNEQFF.

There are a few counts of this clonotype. The CDR3 here is CASSGQNYEQYF. Here the CDR3 DNA reads TGTGCCAGCAGTGGCCAAAACTACGAGCAGTACTTC. The chain combines TRBV6-5 with TRBJ2-7; D is uncertain. The germline CDR1 and CDR2 sequences are MNHEY and SVGAGI. This CDR3 is built from 12 residues. V was cut by 5 bases and J by 3 bases, with 8 bases left in between.

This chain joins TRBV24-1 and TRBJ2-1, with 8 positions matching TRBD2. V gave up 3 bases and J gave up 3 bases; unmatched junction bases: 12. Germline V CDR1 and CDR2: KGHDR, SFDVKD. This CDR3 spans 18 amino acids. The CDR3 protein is CATSDTPSSGGHYNEQFF. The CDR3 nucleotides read TGTGCCACCAGTGATACCCCTAGTTCGGGGGGGCACTACAATGAGCAGTTCTTC.

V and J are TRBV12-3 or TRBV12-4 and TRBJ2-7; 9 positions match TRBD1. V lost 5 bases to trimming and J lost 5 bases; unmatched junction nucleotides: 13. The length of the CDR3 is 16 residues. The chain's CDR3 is CASSPSRGQGYHEQYF. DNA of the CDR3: TGTGCCAGCAGTCCCTCCCGGGGACAGGGCTACCACGAGCAGTACTTC.

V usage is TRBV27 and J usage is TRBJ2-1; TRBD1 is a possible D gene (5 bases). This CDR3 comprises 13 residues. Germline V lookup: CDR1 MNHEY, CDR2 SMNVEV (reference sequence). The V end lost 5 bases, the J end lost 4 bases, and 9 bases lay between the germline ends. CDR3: CASSVDRYNEQFF. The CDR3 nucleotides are TGTGCCAGCAGTGTAGACAGATACAATGAGCAGTTCTTC.